What follows are 8 T cell receptor beta chains derived from one specimen sequenced in a study of radiation and T cells in renal cell carcinoma. Sequencing used immunoSEQ multiplex PCR; TCRdb keeps in-frame clones, though not all of them. The sample lists around 64,000 clones, approximately 84% occurring once. Time point given: baseline pretreatment blood. Sample treatment: 15 Gy SBRT to primary tumor, nephrectomy 4 weeks later. Sequenced material: blood, taken from a patient whose treatment included radiotherapy and nephrectomy. The origin of the receptors is a man between 60 and 70 years old with renal cell carcinoma.

CDR3: CASSLDYGYTF. CDR3 coding DNA: TGTGCCAGCTCACTAGACTATGGCTACACCTTC. The V call is TRBV18, the J call TRBJ1-2; D is unresolved. Germline-derived CDR1 and CDR2 are KGHSH and LQKENI. CDR3 size: 11 residues. V dropped 4 bases and J dropped 3 bases, with 3 bases sitting between them.

The CDR3 DNA reads as TGTGCCAGCAGCTTAGAGCCCCCGGGACAGGGGGTAGGCGGCGAGCAGTACTTC. Translating gives CASSLEPPGQGVGGEQYF. The chain combines TRBV11-2 with TRBJ2-7, with 11 bases that match TRBD1. CDR3 length: 18 amino acids. Losses at the gene ends were 0 bases for V and 6 bases for J; bases not matched to a gene: 13. CDR1 is SGHAT, CDR2 FQNNGV, per germline.

The genes are TRBV27 and TRBJ1-4, with D unresolved. This CDR3 is 16 amino acids long. CDR1 is MNHEY, CDR2 SMNVEV, per germline (reference sequence). V lost 0 bases and J 0 bases, leaving 8 bases between the germline ends. The CDR3 sequence is CASSLSGRPTNEKLFF. For the CDR3, the DNA is TGTGCCAGCAGTTTATCCGGACGCCCAACTAATGAAAAACTGTTTTTT.

CDR3 amino acids: CASSLGDINYGYTF. The CDR3 DNA is TGCGCCAGCAGCTTGGGGGACATAAACTATGGCTACACCTTC. The chain is built from TRBV5-1 and TRBJ1-2; perhaps TRBD1 as D (6 bases). Looked up from germline, CDR1 is SGHRS and CDR2 is YFSETQ. The CDR3 has 14 amino acids. V was pared by 0 bases and J by 2 bases, with 8 bases between.

In DNA, the CDR3 is TGTGCCAGCAGCTTAGGGGGGCCAGGAGCCGATCAGCCCCAGCATTTT. Translated: CASSLGGPGADQPQHF. The chain links TRBV7-9 to TRBJ1-5, with D possibly matching TRBD1 (6 bases). This CDR3 has 16 amino acids. Germline V lookup: CDR1 SEHNR, CDR2 FQNEAQ (reference sequence). The V gene lost 1 base and the J gene lost 5 bases, with 15 bases spanning the gap.

This chain links TRBV6-1 with TRBJ1-2, with D maybe TRBD1 (6 bases). V was cut by 6 bases and J by 1 base, with 15 bases left in between. Germline V gene sequence: CDR1 MNHNS, CDR2 SASEGT. CDR3 length equals 15 residues. CDR3 in DNA: TGTGCCAGCAGGTTCCGGGACACCTTTAACTATGGCTACACCTTC. It yields the protein CASRFRDTFNYGYTF.

The chain couples TRBV7-2 to TRBJ2-2, with D tentatively TRBD1 (6 bases). CDR1 is SGHTA and CDR2 is FQGNSA in the germline V gene. With 5 bases removed from V and 6 bases from J, the gap between germline ends came to 10 bases. This CDR3 is built from 13 residues. The CDR3 protein is CASSPQGSGELFF. DNA for the CDR3: TGTGCCAGCAGCCCACAGGGATCCGGGGAGCTGTTTTTT.

The gene calls are TRBV7-9 and TRBJ1-5, with TRBD1 as a possible D gene (5 bases). The CDR3 loop spans 13 amino acids. Trimming removed 2 bases from V and 7 bases from J, with 9 bases in between. Germline CDR1 SEHNR, CDR2 FQNEAQ (reference sequence). CDR3 in amino acids: CASSLTRDQPQHF. CDR3 nucleotide sequence: TGTGCCAGCAGCTTAACCAGGGACCAGCCCCAGCATTTT.